This T cell receptor (beta chain) was recovered during a study of blood T cell repertoires in COVID-19. Study summary: Spain, Italy and the United States supplied samples that represented acute and convalescent COVID-19. T cells, B-cell-depleted T cells, or PBMCs supplied cDNA or gDNA.

How the authors handled the data: Using reference gene primer amplification, nucleated cell counts were estimated. TCRdb's table, derived via immunoSEQ multiplex PCR, lists solely in-frame clones and lacks some. V and J calls and clone size are given by that table; D and trimming were obtained from the DNA. Of about 240,000 clones in the sample, about 90% are singletons; the top ten hold 6.2%. The CDR3 loop spans 13 amino acids. V lost 5 bases and J lost 15; bases outside the gene matches: 12. CDR1 MNHEY and CDR2 SMNVEV come from the germline V gene (reference sequence). The gene calls are TRBV27 and TRBJ2-3; 9 nucleotides agree with TRBD1. This receptor was taken from a man between 60 and 75 years old with acute or convalescent COVID-19. What was sequenced was peripheral blood. CDR3 region: CASSRSRDRVPYF. The CDR3 DNA reads TGTGCCAGCAGTAGAAGCCGGGACAGGGTCCCTTATTTT.